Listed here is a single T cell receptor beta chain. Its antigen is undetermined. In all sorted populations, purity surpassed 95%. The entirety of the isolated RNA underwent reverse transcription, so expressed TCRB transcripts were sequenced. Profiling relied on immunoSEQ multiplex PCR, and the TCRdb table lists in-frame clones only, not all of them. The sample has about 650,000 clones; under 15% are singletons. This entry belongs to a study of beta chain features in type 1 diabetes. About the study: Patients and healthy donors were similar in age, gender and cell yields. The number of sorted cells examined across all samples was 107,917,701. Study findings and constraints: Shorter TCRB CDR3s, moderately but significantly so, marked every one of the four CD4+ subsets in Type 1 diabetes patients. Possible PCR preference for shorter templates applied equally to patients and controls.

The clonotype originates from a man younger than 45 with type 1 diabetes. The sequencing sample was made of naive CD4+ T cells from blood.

This CDR3 is CASSRGQGQPQHF. In DNA, the CDR3 is TGTGCCAGCAGCCGGGGACAGGGTCAGCCCCAGCATTTT. This chain joins TRBV14 and TRBJ1-5; 9 positions match TRBD1. The CDR3 totals 13 residues. The J segment lost 6 bases and the V segment lost 4 bases, leaving 1 base of the junction unmatched. Germline-derived CDR1 and CDR2 are SGHDN and FVKESK.